This T cell receptor beta chain was identified in a study of post-analysis software for immune sequencing data. Across the whole study: The disease courses spanned relapsing-remitting, secondary progressive and progressive-relapsing forms of multiple sclerosis. Study-level points and caveats: People with multiple sclerosis had a significantly lower normalized Chao1 diversity than controls did. There were several TRBV segments more frequent in patients than controls, and TRBV5-6, TRBV5-1 and TRBV20-1 were among them.

V was clipped by 1 base and J by 2 bases; unmatched bases: 3. The germline CDR1 and CDR2 sequences are SNHLY and FYNNEI. The CDR3 loop spans 15 amino acids. Concerning this clonotype itself: Antigen unknown.

Unique molecular identifiers were present in the TCR beta cDNA libraries. TCRdb reprocessed the PCR reads via MiXCR and lists one record per CDR3 protein. The table shows about 680,000 distinct CDR3 sequences, with more than 50% occurring only once. The chain has TRBV2 and TRBJ2-3; TRBD1 aligns across 7 bases. Sequencing was performed on blood. This TCR was sampled from a girl aged 2 to 10 with multiple sclerosis. As DNA, the CDR3 is TGTGCCAGCAGTGAAGGACAGGGACACACAGATACGCAGTATTTT. Amino acid sequence: CASSEGQGHTDTQYF. Variable domain in full (rest from reference TRBV2 and TRBJ2-3): EPEVTQTPSHQVTQMGQEVILRCVPISNHLYFYWYRQILGQKVEFLVSFYNNEISEKSEIFDDQFSVERPDGSNFTLKIRSTKLEDSAMYFCASSEGQGHTDTQYFGPGTRLTVL.